Listed below are T cell receptor beta chains from one sample, sequenced in a study of Ad26.COV2.S vaccination and SARS-CoV-2 variants. Assay: immunoSEQ multiplex PCR; the TCRdb copy retains only in-frame clones and omits some. In the table there are 350,000 to 500,000 clones, around nine tenths of which are singletons. The sample consisted of peripheral blood, taken in a trial of Ad26.COV2.S vaccine versus placebo. The receptors come from a person aged 18 to 65 who received the Ad26.COV2.S COVID-19 vaccine or a placebo. Each CDR3 is given with its conserved first and last residue. The order of the fields is J gene, clone size, V gene, CDR3 length, D gene, CDR3 DNA, CDR3 protein. D genes are given only for firm matches. Clone size is not always given. Where it is, it says once, few, many or a class for expanded clones.

TRBJ1-3,-,TRBV28,13,-,TGTGCCAGCAGGACCGGAGAGGGGGACACCATATATTTT,CASRTGEGDTIYF
TRBJ1-5,many,TRBV6-4,14,-,TGTGCCAGCAGTGACTCGACGGACAATCAGCCCCAGCATTTT,CASSDSTDNQPQHF
TRBJ1-3,once,TRBV5-1,11,-,TGCGCCAGCAGCAGAGGAAACACCATATATTTT,CASSRGNTIYF
TRBJ2-2,-,TRBV30,13,-,TGTGCCTGGAGTATCAGGGAATCCGGGGAGCTGTTTTTT,CAWSIRESGELFF
TRBJ1-5,-,TRBV7-9,14,-,TGTGCCAGCAGCTTAGGACAGGAAAATCAGCCCCAGCATTTT,CASSLGQENQPQHF
TRBJ2-1,-,TRBV5-8,15,-,TGTGCCAGCAGCTTGGCCTCTAGTCTCAACAATGAGCAGTTCTTC,CASSLASSLNNEQFF
TRBJ2-3,-,TRBV7-3,14,TRBD2,TGTGCCAGCAGCGTAGCGGGGGACACAGATACGCAGTATTTT,CASSVAGDTDTQYF
TRBJ1-5,-,TRBV28,12,-,TGTGCCAGCGCCCGGGGCAATCAGCCCCAGCATTTT,CASARGNQPQHF
TRBJ2-1,-,TRBV27,14,-,TGTGCCAGCAGTTTAAAGGCGGCGGGGAATGAGCAGTTCTTC,CASSLKAAGNEQFF
TRBJ2-1,-,TRBV7-2,18,TRBD2,TGTGCCAGCAGCTTATACCCCCCGGGACTAGCGTATAACAATGAGCAGTTCTTC,CASSLYPPGLAYNNEQFF
TRBJ1-1,once,TRBV6-2/TRBV6-3,15,-,TGTGCCAGCAGTACCCCTCGAAAGGGGAACACTGAAGCTTTCTTT,CASSTPRKGNTEAFF
TRBJ2-1,-,TRBV5-4,15,TRBD2,TGTGCCAGCAGCGACGGGGGGGTGGCCTACAATGAGCAGTTCTTC,CASSDGGVAYNEQFF
TRBJ2-7,-,TRBV28,15,-,TGTGCCAGCAGACCCCCCACAGGGCACCTCTACGAGCAGTACTTC,CASRPPTGHLYEQYF
TRBJ2-5,-,TRBV6-2/TRBV6-3,13,-,TGTGCCAGCAGTTACACCTTAGGAGAGACCCAGTACTTC,CASSYTLGETQYF
TRBJ2-2,-,TRBV7-2,14,-,TGTGCCAGCAGCTGGGACTCCAACACCGGGGAGCTGTTTTTT,CASSWDSNTGELFF
TRBJ1-4,-,TRBV29-1,13,TRBD1,TGCAGCGTTGAACAGGGACAGGGCGGGAAACTGTTTTTT,CSVEQGQGGKLFF
TRBJ1-2,-,TRBV7-8,13,-,TGTGCCAGCAGCTTAGCGCTAGGCTATGGCTACACCTTC,CASSLALGYGYTF
TRBJ2-1,-,TRBV9,15,TRBD2,TGTGCCAGCAGCCAAAGCGGGGGGTTATACAATGAGCAGTTCTTC,CASSQSGGLYNEQFF
TRBJ1-3,-,TRBV7-2,15,-,TGTGCCAGCAGCTTAGCGGGGGGGGCTGGAAACACCATATATTTT,CASSLAGGAGNTIYF
TRBJ2-7,-,TRBV6-2/TRBV6-3,12,-,TGTGCCAGCAGTATGTCAATCTACGAGCAGTACTTC,CASSMSIYEQYF
TRBJ1-2,-,TRBV29-1,12,-,TGCAGCGTTGATTGGCAGAACTATGGCTACACCTTC,CSVDWQNYGYTF
TRBJ2-1,-,TRBV11-3,13,-,TGTGCCAGCGGGGGACCGTCCCACAATGAGCAGTTCTTC,CASGGPSHNEQFF
TRBJ2-7,-,TRBV9,14,-,TGTGCCAGCAGTCCAGACACTACCTGGTACGAGCAGTACTTC,CASSPDTTWYEQYF
TRBJ2-2,-,TRBV9,13,-,TGTGCCAGCAGACAGGGTGACACCGGGGAGCTGTTTTTT,CASRQGDTGELFF
TRBJ2-7,-,TRBV5-1,16,TRBD1,TGCGCCAGCAGCCTTACTGGGACAGGGGTCGGCTACGAGCAGTACTTC,CASSLTGTGVGYEQYF
TRBJ1-5,-,TRBV2,14,TRBD1,TGTGCCAGCGGCCGGGACAGAGGCAATCAGCCCCAGCATTTT,CASGRDRGNQPQHF
TRBJ2-7,-,TRBV11-1,15,-,TGTGCCAGCAGCTTATTATCAGGGGTAATAAACGAGCAGTACTTC,CASSLLSGVINEQYF
TRBJ2-7,-,TRBV6-5,12,-,TGTGCCACTAGGGACATTTCCTACGAGCAGTACTTC,CATRDISYEQYF
TRBJ2-5,once,TRBV6-5,15,TRBD2,TGTGCCAGCAGCTCGACTAGCGGGGCGCAAGAGACCCAGTACTTC,CASSSTSGAQETQYF
TRBJ2-3,-,TRBV6-2/TRBV6-3,16,TRBD2,TGTGCCAGCAGTTACTCGGCTAGCGGGATCACAGATACGCAGTATTTT,CASSYSASGITDTQYF
TRBJ2-5,few,TRBV7-3,15,-,TGTGCCAGCAGCCCCACCCCCGGGACCTTCGAGACCCAGTACTTC,CASSPTPGTFETQYF
TRBJ1-2,-,TRBV7-9,11,-,TGTGCCAGCAGCTTTGCGCGTGGCTACACCTTC,CASSFARGYTF
TRBJ2-3,-,TRBV19,15,TRBD2,TGTGCCAGTAGTCCGACTAGCGGCATTACAGATACGCAGTATTTT,CASSPTSGITDTQYF
TRBJ1-1,-,TRBV11-3,14,-,TGTGCCAGCACCCCCGGCTTAGAGAACACTGAAGCTTTCTTT,CASTPGLENTEAFF
TRBJ2-7,once,TRBV5-4,17,-,TGTGCCAGCAGCTTGAACGTTGGGACGGCATTCCCCTACGAGCAGTACTTC,CASSLNVGTAFPYEQYF
TRBJ1-6,-,TRBV30,13,TRBD1,TGTGCCTGGAGGACAGGGGGCAATTCACCCCTCCACTTT,CAWRTGGNSPLHF
TRBJ1-1,-,TRBV11-2,13,-,TGTGCCAGCAGCTTAGATATAGGACCTGAAGCTTTCTTT,CASSLDIGPEAFF
TRBJ2-1,-,TRBV12-5,15,TRBD1,TGTGCTAGTGGTTTGGGACAGGGAAGGTACAATGAGCAGTTCTTC,CASGLGQGRYNEQFF
TRBJ1-4,-,TRBV5-8,15,TRBD1,TGTGCCAGCAGCTTGGCCGGGACAGGGGGTGAAAAACTGTTTTTT,CASSLAGTGGEKLFF
TRBJ2-1,once,TRBV2,14,TRBD2,TGTGCCAGCATCCCGGGGGGGCCCTACAATGAGCAGTTCTTC,CASIPGGPYNEQFF
TRBJ1-3,-,TRBV6-5,15,-,TGTGCCAGCAGTCGGGGGACAAGCTCTGGAAACACCATATATTTT,CASSRGTSSGNTIYF
TRBJ2-5,-,TRBV12-3/TRBV12-4,11,-,TGTGCCAGCAGTTTGACGGAGACCCAGTACTTC,CASSLTETQYF
TRBJ1-4,once,TRBV5-1,15,TRBD1,TGCGCCAGCAGCTTGGATGGACAGGTTAATGAAAAACTGTTTTTT,CASSLDGQVNEKLFF
TRBJ2-1,-,TRBV30,15,TRBD2,TGTGCCTGGAGTGTTCGCGGGGGGGCCATGCATGAGCAGTTCTTC,CAWSVRGGAMHEQFF
TRBJ2-1,-,TRBV11-3,14,TRBD2,TGTGCCAGCAGCTTCGGGGCGGGGGGATATGAGCAGTTCTTC,CASSFGAGGYEQFF
TRBJ1-1,-,TRBV5-1,14,TRBD1,TGCGCCAGCAGCTGGACAGGGGCAAGCACTGAAGCTTTCTTT,CASSWTGASTEAFF
TRBJ2-2,-,TRBV4-3,20,TRBD2,TGCGCCAGCAGCCAAGATCGGCCTAGCGGGGGGACCGCGAACACCGGGGAGCTGTTTTTT,CASSQDRPSGGTANTGELFF
TRBJ2-5,-,TRBV10-3,12,-,TGTGCCACCGCGCGGAACCAAGAGACCCAGTACTTC,CATARNQETQYF
TRBJ2-7,-,TRBV28,14,-,TGTGCCAGCAGTAATCCCTTACCTGAATACGAGCAGTACTTC,CASSNPLPEYEQYF
TRBJ2-7,-,TRBV25-1,13,-,TGTGCCAGCACCCAGGGCAGCTCCTACGAGCAGTACTTC,CASTQGSSYEQYF
TRBJ1-1,-,TRBV28,15,-,TGTGCCAGCAGTCCACTAGCCCGCGGGAACACTGAAGCTTTCTTT,CASSPLARGNTEAFF
TRBJ1-1,-,TRBV4-1,16,-,TGCGCCAGCAGCCAAGGTGGGGGCAGGACGAACACTGAAGCTTTCTTT,CASSQGGGRTNTEAFF
TRBJ2-1,few,TRBV5-4,15,TRBD1,TGTGCCAGCAGCTTGGGGACAGGGTCCTACAATGAGCAGTTCTTC,CASSLGTGSYNEQFF
TRBJ2-7,-,TRBV5-6,16,-,TGTGCCAGCAGCTTGGCCGCGGGGGCTGTGGTCTACGAGCAGTACTTC,CASSLAAGAVVYEQYF
TRBJ2-3,-,TRBV5-5,14,TRBD1,TGTGCCAGCAGACCGACAGGGGGGGCAGATACGCAGTATTTT,CASRPTGGADTQYF